The 11 T cell receptor beta chains presented below share a single source sample, sequenced in a study of shared clonotypes between healthy human individuals. Measured with immunoSEQ multiplex PCR; TCRdb has only the in-frame clones, and not every one. The data hold fewer than 600,000 clones, with 60% to 85% observed a single time. The sample was PBMCs. The receptors originated from a woman in her forties in good health. Some clones in this sample may be carry-over from other donors' samples.

V usage is TRBV6-5 and J usage is TRBJ2-1, with 8 bases lining up with TRBD2. Germline assignment: CDR1 MNHEY and CDR2 SVGAGI. The CDR3 is 16 residues long. V gave up 0 bases and J gave up 12 bases; unmatched junction bases: 13. CDR3 bases: TGTGCCAGCAGTTACTCGAGGGGACTAGAAGGGGGTGTGCAGTTCTTC. This codes for CASSYSRGLEGGVQFF.

The chain employs TRBV7-3 and TRBJ1-2, with 7 bases fitting TRBD1. The germline gives CDR1 SGHTA, CDR2 FQGTGA. V lost 1 base to trimming and J lost 1 base; unmatched junction nucleotides: 3. This CDR3 region has 15 residues. CDR3 loop: CASSLKGDSNYGYTF. The CDR3 DNA reads TGTGCCAGCAGCTTAAAAGGGGACAGTAACTATGGCTACACCTTC.

The gene calls are TRBV28 and TRBJ2-7; D uncertain. Germline lookup yields CDR1 MDHEN and CDR2 SYDVKM. Trimming left V 4 bases short and J 2 bases short, with 18 bases between. The CDR3 has 16 residues. The CDR3 coding sequence is TGTGCCAGCAGTTCCATAATCCGGACCTCAACCTACGAGCAGTACTTC. It is translated as CASSSIIRTSTYEQYF.

This clone showed up just once. V is TRBV19 and J is TRBJ2-5, with TRBD2 matching 9 bases. This CDR3 is 15 amino acids long. The germline CDR1 and CDR2 sequences are LNHDA and SQIVND (reference sequence). Losses at the gene ends were 3 bases for V and 1 base for J; bases not matched to a gene: 3. The CDR3: CASSMSRGGQETQYF. CDR3 sequence (DNA): TGTGCCAGTAGTATGTCGCGGGGGGGCCAAGAGACCCAGTACTTC.

The chain uses TRBV29-1 and TRBJ2-1, with TRBD2 identical over 10 bases. This CDR3 is built from 13 residues. Germline V gene lookup returns CDR1 SQVTM and CDR2 ANQGSEA. V shed 6 bases and J 4 bases; nucleotides not matched to a gene: 3. Written as DNA, the CDR3 is TGCAGCGTCCGGACTAGCGGATACAATGAGCAGTTCTTC. Protein sequence: CSVRTSGYNEQFF.

This clone was seen only once. The CDR3 coding sequence is TGTGCCAGCATCATTACTAGCGGGAGTTCGGGGGAGCTGTTTTTT. Amino acids: CASIITSGSSGELFF. V is TRBV28 and J is TRBJ2-2; 11 nucleotides line up with TRBD2. With 7 bases clipped from V and 8 bases from J, the junction kept 9 bases outside the gene matches. The CDR3 has 15 residues. The V gene's germline CDR1 is MDHEN and CDR2 SYDVKM.

This clone occurred a few times. The chain recombines TRBV30 with TRBJ2-7, with TRBD2 matching over 12 bases. CDR1 is GTSNPN and CDR2 is SVGIG in the germline V gene (reference sequence). The CDR3 contains 13 residues. Trimming cost V 2 bases and J 12 bases; bases outside gene matches: 8. The CDR3 nucleotides are TGTGCCTGGAGTAAATCTAGCGGGAGGGGACCGTACTTC. Its translation: CAWSKSSGRGPYF.

This clone turned up a few times. The V call is TRBV4-1, the J call TRBJ1-3; maybe TRBD1 (6 bases). The CDR3 spans 16 residues. The V end lost 4 bases, the J end lost 1 base, and 14 bases lay between the germline ends. From germline, CDR1 is MGHRA and CDR2 YSYEKL. The CDR3 spells CASSPGFRGSGNTIYF. CDR3 nucleotide sequence: TGCGCCAGCAGCCCAGGCTTCAGGGGATCTGGAAACACCATATATTTT.

This clone was seen a single time. V usage is TRBV5-8 and J usage is TRBJ1-3; tentatively, D is TRBD1 (5 bases). This CDR3 is built from 15 residues. V was trimmed by 4 bases and J by 0 bases, leaving 11 bases between them. Looked up from germline, CDR1 is SGHTS and CDR2 is YDEGEE. CDR3 loop: CASSRRVYSGNTIYF. CDR3 coding DNA: TGTGCCAGCAGCCGCAGGGTCTACTCTGGAAACACCATATATTTT.

This rearrangement joins TRBV6-5 to TRBJ2-1; no clear D gene. Germline V lookup: CDR1 MNHEY, CDR2 SVGAGI. The CDR3 extends over 14 amino acids. V lost 4 bases to trimming and J lost 2 bases, with 9 bases between them. The chain's CDR3 is CASSWSSPYNEQFF. The CDR3 region has the DNA TGTGCCAGCAGTTGGAGTAGTCCCTACAATGAGCAGTTCTTC.

This clone is a singleton in its sample. The genes are TRBV9 and TRBJ1-1, with no clear D. The CDR3 contains 13 residues. In germline, CDR1 is SGDLS, CDR2 YYNGEE. Trimming shortened V by 4 bases and J by 0 bases, and 7 bases separated the two germline ends. CDR3 sequence reads: CASSSDMNTEAFF. The CDR3, as DNA: TGTGCCAGCAGCTCCGACATGAACACTGAAGCTTTCTTT.